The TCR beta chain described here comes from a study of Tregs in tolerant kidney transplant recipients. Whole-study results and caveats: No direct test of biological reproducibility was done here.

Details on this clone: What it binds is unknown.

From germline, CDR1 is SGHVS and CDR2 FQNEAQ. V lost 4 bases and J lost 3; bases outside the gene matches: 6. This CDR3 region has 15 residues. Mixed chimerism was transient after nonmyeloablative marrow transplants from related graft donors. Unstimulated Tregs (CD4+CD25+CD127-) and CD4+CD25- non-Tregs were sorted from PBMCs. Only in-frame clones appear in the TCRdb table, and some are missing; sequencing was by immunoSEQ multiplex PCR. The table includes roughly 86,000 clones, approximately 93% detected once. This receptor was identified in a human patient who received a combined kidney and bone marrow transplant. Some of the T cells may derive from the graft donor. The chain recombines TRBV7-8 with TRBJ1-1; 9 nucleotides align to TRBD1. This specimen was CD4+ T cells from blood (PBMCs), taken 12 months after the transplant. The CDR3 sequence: CASSSRDRVYTEAFF. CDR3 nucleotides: TGTGCCAGCAGCTCCCGGGACAGGGTGTACACTGAAGCTTTCTTT.